These T cell receptor beta chains were read from a single sample in a study of CXCR3-negative and CXCR3-positive naive CD8 T cells. Reprocessing the 5' RACE reads, TCRdb reports a single entry for every CDR3 protein and omits DNA. The table counts about 98,000 distinct CDR3 sequences; less than 0.85% lies in the top ten. The sequencing sample was made of naive CXCR3+ CD8+ T cells from blood. The receptors were sampled from a human donor in good health. Some clones in this sample may be carry-over from other donors' samples. Both conserved end residues are part of each CDR3.

CDR3 protein	V gene	J gene
CASSPSGQGAMTDTQYF	TRBV28	TRBJ2-3
CASSLSEQETQYF	TRBV27	TRBJ2-5
CASSVAGAPDEQYF	TRBV5-1	TRBJ2-7
CASSRGVKNSYEQYF	TRBV7-2	TRBJ2-7
CASSPVGAGPNEQFF	TRBV4-2	TRBJ2-1
CASSQGQGLYEQYF	TRBV4-1	TRBJ2-7
CSARGTSGFSYNEQFF	TRBV20-1	TRBJ2-1
CASKQLAGGPNEQYF	TRBV6-5	TRBJ2-7
CASSLEDSSNQPQHF	TRBV7-8	TRBJ1-5
CAAGVGTDTQYF	TRBV12-3/TRBV12-4	TRBJ2-3
CSAFGSTGEVMFF	TRBV20-1	TRBJ1-4
CASSLSPEEPQHF	TRBV7-6	TRBJ1-5
CASSPAGTLAPYEQYF	TRBV7-2	TRBJ2-7
CASSLVDTGELFF	TRBV7-3	TRBJ2-2
CASSLVAGGPVHEQFF	TRBV7-7	TRBJ2-1
CASTHTGVSTEAFF	TRBV12-3/TRBV12-4	TRBJ1-1
CASSLSGYTEAFF	TRBV7-6	TRBJ1-1